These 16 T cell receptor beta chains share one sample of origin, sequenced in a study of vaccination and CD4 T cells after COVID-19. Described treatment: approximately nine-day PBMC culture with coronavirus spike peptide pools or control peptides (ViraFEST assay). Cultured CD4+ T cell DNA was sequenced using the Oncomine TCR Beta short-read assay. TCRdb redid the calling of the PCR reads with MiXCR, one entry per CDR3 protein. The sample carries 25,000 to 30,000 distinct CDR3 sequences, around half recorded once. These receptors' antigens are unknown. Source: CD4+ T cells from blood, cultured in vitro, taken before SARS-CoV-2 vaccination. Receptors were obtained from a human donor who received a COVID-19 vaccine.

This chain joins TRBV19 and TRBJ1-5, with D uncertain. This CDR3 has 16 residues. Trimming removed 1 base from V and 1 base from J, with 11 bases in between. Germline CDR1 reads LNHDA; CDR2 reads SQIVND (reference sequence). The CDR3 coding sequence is TGTGCCAGTAGTATAGGGAATTTGGAAAGCAATCAGCCCCAGCATTTT. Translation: CASSIGNLESNQPQHF.

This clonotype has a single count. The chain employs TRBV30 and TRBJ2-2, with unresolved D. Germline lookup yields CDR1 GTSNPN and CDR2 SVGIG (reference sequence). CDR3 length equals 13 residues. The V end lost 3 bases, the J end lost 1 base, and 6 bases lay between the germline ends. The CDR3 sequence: CAWRTENTGELFF. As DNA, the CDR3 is TGTGCCTGGAGAACAGAGAACACCGGGGAGCTGTTTTTT.

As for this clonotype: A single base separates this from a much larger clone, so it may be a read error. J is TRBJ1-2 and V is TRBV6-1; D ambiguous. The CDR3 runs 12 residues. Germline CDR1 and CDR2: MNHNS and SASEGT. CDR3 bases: TGTACCAGCAGCCCTAGACCCTATGGCTACACCTTC. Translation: CTSSPRPYGYTF.

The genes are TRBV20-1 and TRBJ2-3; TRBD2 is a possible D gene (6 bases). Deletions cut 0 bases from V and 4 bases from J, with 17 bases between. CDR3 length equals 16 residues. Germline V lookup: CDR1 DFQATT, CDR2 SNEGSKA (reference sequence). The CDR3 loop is CSARDQRVGGPDTQYF. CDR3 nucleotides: TGCAGTGCTAGAGATCAACGGGTCGGAGGGCCAGATACGCAGTATTTT.

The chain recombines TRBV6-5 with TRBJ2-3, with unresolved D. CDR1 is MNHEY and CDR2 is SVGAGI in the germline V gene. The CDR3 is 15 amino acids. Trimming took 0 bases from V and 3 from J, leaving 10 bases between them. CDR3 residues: CASSYSIRDTDTQYF. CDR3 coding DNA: TGTGCCAGCAGTTACTCGATTAGGGATACAGATACGCAGTATTTT.

CDR3 nucleotides: TGTGCCAGCATTGGCACTGAAGCTTTCTTT. Translated: CASIGTEAFF. V is TRBV7-8 and J is TRBJ1-1; D not certain. CDR3 length: 10 amino acids. The germline gives CDR1 SGHVS, CDR2 FQNEAQ. The ends were cut back, 7 bases at V and 4 bases at J, with 4 bases in the middle. The variable domain in full, completed from reference TRBV7-8 and TRBJ1-1, reads GAGVSQSPRYKVAKRGQDVALRCDPISGHVSLFWYQQALGQGPEFLTYFQNEAQLDKSGLPSDRFFAERPEGSVSTLKIQRTQQEDSAVYLCASIGTEAFFGQGTRLTVV.

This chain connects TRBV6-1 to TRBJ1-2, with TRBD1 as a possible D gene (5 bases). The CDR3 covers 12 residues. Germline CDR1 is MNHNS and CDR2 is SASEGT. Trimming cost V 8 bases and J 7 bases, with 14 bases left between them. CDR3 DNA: TGTGCCAGCGGACTCAGGGTTTCTGGCTACACCTTC. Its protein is CASGLRVSGYTF.

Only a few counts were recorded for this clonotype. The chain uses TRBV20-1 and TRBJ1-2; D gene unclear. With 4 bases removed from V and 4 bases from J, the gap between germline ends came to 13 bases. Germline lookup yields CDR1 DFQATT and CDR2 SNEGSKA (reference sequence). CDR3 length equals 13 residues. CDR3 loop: CSATPPSGYGYTF. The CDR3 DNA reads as TGCAGTGCTACCCCCCCGAGCGGCTATGGCTACACCTTC.

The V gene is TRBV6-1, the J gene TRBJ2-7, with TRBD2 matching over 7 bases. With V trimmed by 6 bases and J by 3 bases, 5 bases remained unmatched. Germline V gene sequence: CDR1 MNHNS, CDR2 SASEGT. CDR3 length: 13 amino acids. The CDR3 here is CASRRLARYEQYF. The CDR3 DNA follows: TGTGCCAGCAGACGACTAGCTCGCTACGAGCAGTACTTC.

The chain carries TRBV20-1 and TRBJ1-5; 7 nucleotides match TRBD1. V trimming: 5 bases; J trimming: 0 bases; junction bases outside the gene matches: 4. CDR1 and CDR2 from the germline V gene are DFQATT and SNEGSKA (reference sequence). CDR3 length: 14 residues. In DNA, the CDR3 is TGCAGTGCTCCTACAGGGGTTAGCAATCAGCCCCAGCATTTT. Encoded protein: CSAPTGVSNQPQHF.

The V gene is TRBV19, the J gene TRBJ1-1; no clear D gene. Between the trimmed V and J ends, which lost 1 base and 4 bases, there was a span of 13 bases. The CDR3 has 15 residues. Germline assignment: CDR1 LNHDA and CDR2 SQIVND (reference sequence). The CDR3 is CASSIVRVPGTEAFF. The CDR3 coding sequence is TGTGCCAGTAGTATAGTGAGGGTCCCGGGCACTGAAGCTTTCTTT.

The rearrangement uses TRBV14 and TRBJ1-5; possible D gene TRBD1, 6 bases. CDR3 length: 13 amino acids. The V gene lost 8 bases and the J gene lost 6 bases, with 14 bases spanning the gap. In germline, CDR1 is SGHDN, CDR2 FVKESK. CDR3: CASGGRGGQPQHF. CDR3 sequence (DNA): TGTGCCAGCGGGGGCAGGGGCGGTCAGCCCCAGCATTTT.

CDR3 in amino acids: CSARGSAHNQPQHF. The CDR3, as DNA: TGCAGTGCTAGAGGGAGTGCCCACAATCAGCCCCAGCATTTT. This rearrangement joins TRBV20-1 to TRBJ1-5; unclear D gene. The CDR3 sequence is 14 residues long. Between the trimmed V and J ends, which lost 1 base and 3 bases, there was a span of 10 bases. The V gene's germline CDR1 is DFQATT and CDR2 SNEGSKA (reference sequence).

For the CDR3, the DNA is TGTGCCTGGAGTGGTAGCGGGGGGGCGAATGAGCAGTTCTTC. Residues: CAWSGSGGANEQFF. The chain carries TRBV30 and TRBJ2-1; TRBD2 agrees at 11 bases. Germline CDR1 reads GTSNPN; CDR2 reads SVGIG (reference sequence). The length of the CDR3 is 14 residues. Losses at the gene ends were 1 base for V and 7 bases for J; bases not matched to a gene: 3.

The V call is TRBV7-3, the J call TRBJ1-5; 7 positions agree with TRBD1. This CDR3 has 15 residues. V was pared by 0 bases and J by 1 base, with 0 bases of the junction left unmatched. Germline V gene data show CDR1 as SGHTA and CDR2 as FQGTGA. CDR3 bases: TGTGCCAGCAGCTTAACGGGACAGAGCAATCAGCCCCAGCATTTT. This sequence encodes CASSLTGQSNQPQHF.

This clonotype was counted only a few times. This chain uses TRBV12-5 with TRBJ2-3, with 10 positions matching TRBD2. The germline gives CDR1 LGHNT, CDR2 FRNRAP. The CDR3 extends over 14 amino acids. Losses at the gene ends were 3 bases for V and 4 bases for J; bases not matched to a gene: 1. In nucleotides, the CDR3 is TGTGCTAGTGGTTTAGCGGGGGGGCCAGATACGCAGTATTTT. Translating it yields CASGLAGGPDTQYF.